Following are 29 T cell receptor beta chains from one sample sequenced in a study of response to subunit inactivated influenza vaccine. TCRdb reprocessed the RT-PCR reads via MiXCR and lists one record per CDR3 protein. In the table there are 610,000 or so distinct CDR3 sequences, around 13% of which are singletons. The source was PBMCs from blood, collected about 13 days after vaccination. The source of these receptors is a man in his fifties or sixties who received an inactivated influenza vaccine.

This clonotype was detected ten times or more. The genes are TRBV2 and TRBJ1-5; 7 bases match TRBD1. V shed 6 bases, J shed 7 bases, and the junction held 9 bases outside the gene matches. The germline V gene has CDR1 SNHLY and CDR2 FYNNEI. CDR3 size: 14 residues. The CDR3 loop reads CASSADREGQPQHF. CDR3 sequence (DNA): TGTGCCAGCAGCGCAGACAGGGAAGGACAGCCCCAGCATTTT.

This clonotype turned up a few times. This chain links TRBV20-1 with TRBJ2-3, with 11 bases aligning to TRBD2. V gave up 4 bases and J gave up 0 bases; unmatched junction bases: 6. Germline CDR1 reads DFQATT; CDR2 reads SNEGSKA (reference sequence). The CDR3 contains 16 residues. The CDR3 reads CSAISGTSGSTDTQYF. In DNA, the CDR3 is TGCAGTGCTATCAGCGGGACTAGCGGCAGCACAGATACGCAGTATTTT.

The chain carries TRBV7-2 and TRBJ2-2; 9 positions match TRBD2. The germline gives CDR1 SGHTA, CDR2 FQGNSA. V lost 0 bases, J lost 2 bases, and 13 bases stayed unmatched. The CDR3 consists of 20 residues. The CDR3 nucleotides read TGTGCCAGCAGCTTAGCCGGGACTAGCCACCTCATTATCAACACCGGGGAGCTGTTTTTT. Translated: CASSLAGTSHLIINTGELFF.

CDR3 in amino acids: CAWSRDTGDNEQFF. The CDR3 DNA reads TGTGCCTGGTCCCGGGACACGGGGGACAATGAGCAGTTCTTC. This sequence joins TRBV30 and TRBJ2-1; the D gene could be TRBD1 or TRBD2 (6 bases each). Germline V gene data show CDR1 as GTSNPN and CDR2 as SVGIG (reference sequence). The CDR3 spans 14 residues. V was shortened by 5 bases and J by 5 bases, with 16 bases between the two germline ends.

The chain recombines TRBV20-1 with TRBJ2-7, with D possibly matching TRBD1 (5 bases). The germline V gene encodes CDR1 DFQATT and CDR2 SNEGSKA (reference sequence). Between the trimmed V and J ends, which lost 1 base and 5 bases, there was a span of 18 bases. The CDR3 extends over 15 amino acids. The CDR3 DNA follows: TGCAGTGCTAGAGGATGGGTTCCCAGGGCGGACGAGCAGTACTTC. Its translation is CSARGWVPRADEQYF.

The sample holds a few counts of this clonotype. V and J are TRBV20-1 and TRBJ2-5, with 13 nucleotides matching TRBD2. Germline trimming cut 6 bases from V and 5 bases from J; bases unmatched to any gene: 6. This CDR3 is built from 14 residues. Per the germline V gene, CDR1 is DFQATT and CDR2 is SNEGSKA (reference sequence). CDR3 region: CSAQTSGRAETQYF. CDR3 nucleotides: TGCAGTGCACAAACTAGCGGGAGGGCCGAGACCCAGTACTTC.

The CDR3 DNA follows: TGTGCCAGCAGCTCCGGGACAGGGATAAAAAACATTCAGTACTTC. Its protein is CASSSGTGIKNIQYF. The genes are TRBV7-2 and TRBJ2-4; 9 bases match TRBD1. V lost 4 bases and J lost 4; bases outside the gene matches: 5. The CDR3 totals 15 residues. Germline CDR1 and CDR2: SGHTA and FQGNSA. The full variable domain, its missing parts supplied by reference TRBV7-2 and TRBJ2-4, is GAGVSQSPSNKVTEKGKDVELRCDPISGHTALYWYRQSLGQGLEFLIYFQGNSAPDKSGLPSDRFSAERTGGSVSTLTIQRTQQEDSAVYLCASSSGTGIKNIQYFGAGTRLSVL.

This clonotype has more than one count but fewer than ten. The chain employs TRBV29-1 and TRBJ2-5, with 9 bases matching TRBD1. Germline CDR1 reads SQVTM; CDR2 reads ANQGSEA. The CDR3 runs 14 residues. V trimming: 6 bases; J trimming: 5 bases; junction bases outside the gene matches: 10. The chain's CDR3 is CSVGGTGRGETQYF. The CDR3 nucleotides read TGCAGCGTCGGAGGGACAGGGAGAGGTGAGACCCAGTACTTC. The whole variable domain, remainder taken from reference TRBV29-1 and TRBJ2-5, is SAVISQKPSRDICQRGTSLTIQCQVDSQVTMMFWYRQQPGQSLTLIATANQGSEATYESGFVIDKFPISRPNLTFSTLTVSNMSPEDSSIYLCSVGGTGRGETQYFGPGTRLLVL.

This clonotype occurred many times. The CDR3 is CASSLGYYEQYF. The CDR3 coding sequence is TGTGCCAGCAGCTTAGGGTACTACGAGCAGTACTTC. V is TRBV7-2 and J is TRBJ2-7; no reliable D call. V gave up 1 base and J gave up 3 bases, with 4 bases separating them. The CDR3 length is 12 residues. In germline, CDR1 is SGHTA, CDR2 FQGNSA. Variable domain in full (rest from reference TRBV7-2 and TRBJ2-7): GAGVSQSPSNKVTEKGKDVELRCDPISGHTALYWYRQSLGQGLEFLIYFQGNSAPDKSGLPSDRFSAERTGGSVSTLTIQRTQQEDSAVYLCASSLGYYEQYFGPGTRLTVT.

This clonotype was observed many times. The gene calls are TRBV12-3 or TRBV12-4 and TRBJ2-1; no firm D call. This CDR3 comprises 12 residues. Deletions cut 5 bases from V and 9 bases from J, with 11 bases between. In nucleotides, the CDR3 is TGTGCCAGCAGTCCCATTCCTGTTGAGCAGTTCTTC. It is translated as CASSPIPVEQFF.

This clonotype turned up a few times. The chain recombines TRBV19 with TRBJ2-7; 11 nucleotides agree with TRBD2. With V trimmed by 4 bases and J by 7 bases, 3 bases remained unmatched. Per germline, CDR1 LNHDA and CDR2 SQIVND (reference sequence). This CDR3 region has 13 residues. The CDR3 coding sequence is TGTGCCAGTAGTAATGGACTAGCGGGTGAGCAGTACTTC. This translates into CASSNGLAGEQYF.

V usage is TRBV20-1 and J usage is TRBJ2-1, with 9 bases aligning to TRBD1. J gave up 0 bases and V 5 bases, and 8 bases lay outside the gene matches. The germline V gene has CDR1 DFQATT and CDR2 SNEGSKA (reference sequence). CDR3 length equals 16 residues. The CDR3 DNA reads TGCAGTGCTGGGACAGGGAACCCAAGCTCCTACAATGAGCAGTTCTTC. Encoded protein: CSAGTGNPSSYNEQFF.

This clonotype was observed many times. V is TRBV11-2 and J is TRBJ2-7, with TRBD2 matching 14 bases. Germline V gene data show CDR1 as SGHAT and CDR2 as FQNNGV. This CDR3 spans 14 amino acids. J gave up 6 bases and V 5 bases, and 3 bases lay outside the gene matches. The CDR3 loop is CASSMGLAGVEQYF. CDR3 sequence (DNA): TGTGCCAGCAGCATGGGACTAGCGGGAGTCGAGCAGTACTTC.

There are a few counts of this clonotype. This chain joins TRBV7-2 and TRBJ2-7; tentative D call: TRBD1 (6 bases). This CDR3 spans 16 amino acids. CDR1 is SGHTA, CDR2 FQGNSA, per germline. Trimming shortened V by 4 bases and J by 0 bases, and 16 bases separated the two germline ends. The CDR3, as DNA: TGTGCCAGCAGCTCGACGACAGGACAGAGCTCCTACGAGCAGTACTTC. The encoded protein is CASSSTTGQSSYEQYF.

The CDR3 spells CASSQDYPGPETQYF. CDR3 nucleotides: TGCGCCAGCAGCCAAGATTATCCGGGACCAGAGACCCAGTACTTC. The chain is built from TRBV4-3 and TRBJ2-5; D might be TRBD1 or TRBD2, each matching 5 bases. The germline V and J ends were trimmed by 0 bases and 4 bases, with 12 bases remaining between them. The CDR3 contains 15 residues. Germline V gene data show CDR1 as LGHNA and CDR2 as YSLEER.

V usage is TRBV10-3 and J usage is TRBJ1-3; D gene uncertain. CDR3 length: 14 amino acids. Trimming stripped 2 bases from V and 0 bases from J, with 5 bases between. The germline V gene has CDR1 ENHRY and CDR2 SYGVKD. CDR3 bases: TGTGCCATCAGTGAGCCAGCCTCTGGAAACACCATATATTTT. Amino acid sequence: CAISEPASGNTIYF.

This clonotype was counted only a few times. The chain carries TRBV6-5 and TRBJ1-2; D is ambiguous. Trimming removed 8 bases at V and 3 bases at J, with 4 bases between. The CDR3 is made up of 10 amino acids. Germline V gene sequence: CDR1 MNHEY, CDR2 SVGAGI. The CDR3 loop reads CASGYYGYTF. In nucleotides, the CDR3 is TGTGCCAGCGGATACTATGGCTACACCTTC.

This clonotype was observed many times. The chain couples TRBV12-3 or TRBV12-4 to TRBJ1-3; TRBD1 is a possible D gene (5 bases). With 6 bases removed from V and 0 bases from J, the gap between germline ends came to 9 bases. The CDR3 spans 14 residues. DNA for the CDR3: TGTGCCAGCAGGGCAGGGACCTCTGGAAACACCATATATTTT. Its translation is CASRAGTSGNTIYF.

The table lists this clonotype with a few counts. The chain couples TRBV12-3 or TRBV12-4 to TRBJ2-3; 8 bases are a match to TRBD2. This CDR3 contains 15 residues. With V trimmed by 1 base and J by 6 bases, 6 bases remained unmatched. CDR3 in amino acids: CASSLDIGGADTQYF. CDR3 sequence (DNA): TGTGCCAGCAGTTTAGATATCGGGGGGGCGGATACGCAGTATTTT.

In its sample, this clonotype was seen many times. An end of the junction differs from the germline gene, which may be a read error. V usage is TRBV7-8 and J usage is TRBJ2-2, with D unclear. Germline V gene lookup returns CDR1 SGHVS and CDR2 FQNEAQ. CDR3 size: 16 residues. CDR3 sequence (DNA): TGTGCCAGCAGATTAGTACGGGTCTCACCCCCCGGGGAGCTGTTTTTT. Amino acid sequence: CASRLVRVSPPGELFF.

CDR3 in DNA: TGTGCCAGCAGTGACAGGGAAGGTGAAAAACTGTTTTTT. Amino acids: CASSDREGEKLFF. This sequence joins TRBV6-4 and TRBJ1-4; D is undetermined. V lost 2 bases and J 7 bases, leaving 8 bases between the germline ends. Germline V CDR1 and CDR2: MRHNA, SNTAGT. The CDR3 has 13 amino acids.

In its sample, this clonotype was seen a few times. This chain uses TRBV5-1 with TRBJ2-4; perhaps TRBD1 as D (6 bases). Trimming left V 1 base short and J 0 bases short, with 17 bases between. The CDR3 spans 18 residues. Germline loops: CDR1 SGHRS, CDR2 YFSETQ. The CDR3 nucleotides read TGCGCCAGCAGCTTGAGCTTTACAGGGTCCGTAGCCAAAAACATTCAGTACTTC. Translated, it gives CASSLSFTGSVAKNIQYF.

This clonotype was observed a few times. This chain uses TRBV6-5 with TRBJ2-1; a possible D gene is TRBD1 (6 bases). Trimming pared 4 bases from V and 3 bases from J, leaving 19 bases between. CDR1 MNHEY and CDR2 SVGAGI come from the germline V gene. This CDR3 has 17 amino acids. The DNA of the CDR3 is TGTGCCAGCAGTTCGATACGCACAGGGAGAATCTACAATGAGCAGTTCTTC. Its protein is CASSSIRTGRIYNEQFF.

This clonotype came up a few times. This chain links TRBV7-8 with TRBJ2-7, with TRBD2 identical over 10 bases. The germline V gene has CDR1 SGHVS and CDR2 FQNEAQ. V trimming: 6 bases; J trimming: 3 bases; junction bases outside the gene matches: 11. This CDR3 spans 16 amino acids. The CDR3 loop reads CASSFSGTSDFYEQYF. CDR3 DNA sequence: TGTGCCAGCAGTTTTTCCGGGACTAGCGACTTCTACGAGCAGTACTTC.

This clonotype has just a few counts. The rearrangement uses TRBV28 and TRBJ2-7; D not certain. This CDR3 region has 12 residues. V was clipped by 6 bases and J by 6 bases, with 12 bases between them. Germline V CDR1 and CDR2: MDHEN, SYDVKM. DNA for the CDR3: TGTGCCAGCAGAGAGACAACGTCCGAGCAGTACTTC. Its protein is CASRETTSEQYF.

Only a few counts were recorded for this clonotype. The CDR3 DNA follows: TGTGCCAGCAGCTCTCGGCGGGCGAATGAAAAACTGTTTTTT. Translated, it gives CASSSRRANEKLFF. The chain links TRBV11-1 to TRBJ1-4; D not certain. Germline V gene sequence: CDR1 SGHAT, CDR2 FQDESV (reference sequence). This CDR3 has 14 residues. Trimming left V 4 bases short and J 5 bases short, with 11 bases between.

The CDR3 nucleotides read TGCAGTGCTAGAGGGGGGACCTACGCTACCAATTCACCCCTCCACTTT. Translating it yields CSARGGTYATNSPLHF. This chain joins TRBV20-1 and TRBJ1-6; a possible D gene is TRBD1 (5 bases). V was clipped by 1 base and J by 7 bases, with 17 bases between them. CDR1 is DFQATT and CDR2 is SNEGSKA in the germline V gene (reference sequence). CDR3 length: 16 residues.

This clonotype was counted only a few times. The chain is built from TRBV10-1 and TRBJ2-2; no clear D. V shed 3 bases and J shed 0 bases, with 14 bases lying between them. The CDR3 length is 17 residues. Germline CDR1 WNHNN, CDR2 SYGVQD (reference sequence). The CDR3 nucleotides read TGCGCCAGCAGTGAACAGCCCAGCTTCACGAACACCGGGGAGCTGTTTTTT. Protein product: CASSEQPSFTNTGELFF.

In its sample, this clonotype was seen many times. V usage is TRBV4-3 and J usage is TRBJ2-7, with TRBD1 matching 7 bases. The ends lost 0 bases at V and 7 bases at J; junction bases unmatched: 3. This CDR3 comprises 13 residues. From germline, CDR1 is LGHNA and CDR2 YSLEER. CDR3 coding DNA: TGCGCCAGCAGCCAAGAAAGGGGGCTTGAGCAGTACTTC. Protein sequence: CASSQERGLEQYF.